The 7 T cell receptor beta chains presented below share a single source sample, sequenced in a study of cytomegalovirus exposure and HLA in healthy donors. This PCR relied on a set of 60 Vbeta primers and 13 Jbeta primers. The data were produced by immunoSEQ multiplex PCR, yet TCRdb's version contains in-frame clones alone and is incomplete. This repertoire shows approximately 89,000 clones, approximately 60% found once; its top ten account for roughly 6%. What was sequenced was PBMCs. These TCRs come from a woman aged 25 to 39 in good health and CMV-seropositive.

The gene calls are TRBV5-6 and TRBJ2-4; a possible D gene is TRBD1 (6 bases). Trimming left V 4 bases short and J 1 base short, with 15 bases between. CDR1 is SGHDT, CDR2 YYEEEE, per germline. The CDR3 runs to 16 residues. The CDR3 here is CASSRDRWDAKNIQYF. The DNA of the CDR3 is TGTGCCAGCAGCAGAGACAGGTGGGACGCCAAAAACATTCAGTACTTC.

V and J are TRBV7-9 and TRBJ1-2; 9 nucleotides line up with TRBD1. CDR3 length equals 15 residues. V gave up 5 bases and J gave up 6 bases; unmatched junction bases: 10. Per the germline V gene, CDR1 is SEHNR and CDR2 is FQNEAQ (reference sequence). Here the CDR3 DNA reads TGTGCCAGCAGCATTCCGGGACAGGGAGACGATGGCTACACCTTC. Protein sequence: CASSIPGQGDDGYTF.

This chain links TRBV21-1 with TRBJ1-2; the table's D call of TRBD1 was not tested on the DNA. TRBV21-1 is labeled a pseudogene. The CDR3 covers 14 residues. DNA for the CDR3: TGTGCCAGAACCGGACAGGGGGCACGGAGCGGCTACACCTTC. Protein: CARTGQGARSGYTF.

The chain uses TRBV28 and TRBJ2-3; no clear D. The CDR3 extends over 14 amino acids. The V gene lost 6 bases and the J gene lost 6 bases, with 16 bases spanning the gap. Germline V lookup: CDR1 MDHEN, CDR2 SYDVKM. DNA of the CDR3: TGTGCCAGCAGAGCTAGTGTCCTAAGGGATACGCAGTATTTT. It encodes CASRASVLRDTQYF.

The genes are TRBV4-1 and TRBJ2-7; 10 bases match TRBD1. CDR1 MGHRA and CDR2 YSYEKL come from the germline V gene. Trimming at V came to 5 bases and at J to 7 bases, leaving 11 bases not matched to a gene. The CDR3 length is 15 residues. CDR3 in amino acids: CASSSPGTGVWEQYF. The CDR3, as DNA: TGCGCCAGCAGCTCCCCCGGGACAGGGGTCTGGGAGCAGTACTTC.

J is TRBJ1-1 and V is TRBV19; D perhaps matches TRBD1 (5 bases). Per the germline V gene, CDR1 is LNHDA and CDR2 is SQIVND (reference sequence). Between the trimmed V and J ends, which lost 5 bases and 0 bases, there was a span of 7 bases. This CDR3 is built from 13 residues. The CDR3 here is CASSLRVNTEAFF. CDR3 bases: TGTGCCAGTAGTCTCAGGGTGAACACTGAAGCTTTCTTT.

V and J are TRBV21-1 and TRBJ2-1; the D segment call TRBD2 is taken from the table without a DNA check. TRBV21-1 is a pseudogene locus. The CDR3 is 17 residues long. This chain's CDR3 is CASSKELSGGSYNEQFF. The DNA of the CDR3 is TGTGCCAGCAGCAAAGAACTAAGCGGGGGGTCCTACAATGAGCAGTTCTTC.